Listed below are T cell receptor beta chains from one sample, sequenced in a study of shared clonotypes between healthy human individuals. Some clones are missing from TCRdb's copy, which holds only in-frame ones; the method was immunoSEQ multiplex PCR. Of 2 million to 2.5 million clones in the sample, approximately 96% were seen once. Sequences were obtained from naive CD4+ T cells sorted from blood. The receptors shown here come from a man in his late teens or twenties in good health. Both conserved end residues are trimmed from each CDR3.

TRBJ2-5 TRBV29-1 SVETQY
TRBJ2-3 TRBV5-4 ASSFWDRLSTDTQY
TRBJ1-6 TRBV5-1 ASSTDRRSSYNSPLH
TRBJ1-3 TRBV9 ASSPQGTSGNTIY
TRBJ2-5 TRBV5-1 ASSLTMETQY
TRBJ1-1 TRBV7-3 ASSKEGAANMNTEAF
TRBJ1-1 TRBV6-1 ASRATGSVEAF
TRBJ2-7 TRBV29-1 SVELSYEQY
TRBJ2-3 TRBV5-1 ASSLDPSGAGTQY
TRBJ2-2 TRBV6-5 ASRRSGELF
TRBJ1-2 TRBV14 ASSQEVLGGGYT
TRBJ2-7 TRBV6-6 GSAAGYEQY
TRBJ2-7 TRBV5-1 ASSLTAMDYEQY
TRBJ1-1 TRBV6-5 ATVPPGSTEAF
TRBJ2-3 TRBV2 ASRFSGGTDTQY
TRBJ2-3 TRBV25-1 ASSARTSGRADTQY
TRBJ2-1 TRBV29-1 SVEPGPVLVWQF
TRBJ1-5 TRBV28 ASSRDSLNQPQH
TRBJ2-2 TRBV6-1 ASSGGSNTGELF
TRBJ2-7 TRBV5-1 ASSAQTAGGAYEQY
TRBJ1-4 TRBV6-1 ASKRGMGEKLF
TRBJ2-5 TRBV2 ASSSGTSIVGEETQY
TRBJ2-5 TRBV4-3 ASSQGLDRGEETQY
TRBJ2-3 TRBV5-1 ASSLQGGTDTQY
TRBJ2-1 TRBV6-5 ASSRGHYNEQF
TRBJ2-5 TRBV5-1 ASSAPGTGNQETQY
TRBJ2-7 TRBV2 ASSVFPKGV
TRBJ1-1 TRBV7-9 ASSSSTGYTEAF
TRBJ2-3 TRBV27 ASRLRDTQY